This passage covers 15 T cell receptor beta chains from one sample sequenced in a study of OX40 agonist ivuxolimab in advanced cancers. The protocol was immunoSEQ multiplex PCR, while the TCRdb copy is restricted to in-frame clones and leaves out a portion. Of around 97,000 clones listed, approximately 84% were seen once; the top ten hold around 5.5%. Here the sequenced sample was CD4+ or CD8+ T cells sorted from blood, taken in a trial of the OX40 agonist ivuxolimab. The source is an adult with an advanced solid tumor such as melanoma, head and neck, liver or kidney cancer.

As concerns this clone: A much bigger clone sits one base away, suggesting this may be a read error. Other DNA sequences within the sample encode an identical CDR3. V and J are TRBV13 and TRBJ1-2; 8 positions match TRBD1. Germline-derived CDR1 and CDR2 are PRHDT and FYEKMQ (reference sequence). The CDR3 loop spans 14 amino acids. In DNA, the CDR3 is TGTGCTAGCAGCTTTCGACAGGGGAGCTATGGCTACACCTTC. This codes for CASSFRQGSYGYTF.

This chain links TRBV19 with TRBJ2-6, with D tentatively TRBD2 (6 bases). This CDR3 is 15 amino acids long. Trimming removed 7 bases from V and 2 bases from J, with 12 bases in between. Germline CDR1 reads LNHDA; CDR2 reads SQIVND (reference sequence). The CDR3 spells CASKEGFAGANVLTF. The CDR3 bases are TGTGCCAGTAAGGAGGGGTTCGCTGGGGCCAACGTCCTGACTTTC.

V and J are TRBV27 and TRBJ2-1, with a tentative D call TRBD2 (5 bases). There are 12 residues in the CDR3. Per germline, CDR1 MNHEY and CDR2 SMNVEV (reference sequence). Trimming stripped 5 bases from V and 9 bases from J, with 11 bases between. The CDR3: CASSPLAGEQFF. CDR3 DNA sequence: TGTGCCAGCAGTCCTCTAGCTGGTGAGCAGTTCTTC.

The chain uses TRBV7-9 and TRBJ2-2; 8 bases map to TRBD2. The CDR3 runs 16 residues. Germline V lookup: CDR1 SEHNR, CDR2 FQNEAQ (reference sequence). J gave up 0 bases and V 2 bases, and 2 bases lay outside the gene matches. The CDR3 sequence: CASSLTSGANTGELFF. The DNA for the CDR3 is TGTGCCAGCAGCTTAACTAGCGGTGCGAACACCGGGGAGCTGTTTTTT.

The chain couples TRBV5-1 to TRBJ2-2, with a tentative D call TRBD1 (5 bases). Between the trimmed V and J ends, which lost 0 bases and 3 bases, there was a span of 9 bases. The germline V gene has CDR1 SGHRS and CDR2 YFSETQ. The CDR3 has 15 residues. Here the CDR3 reads CASSLGQGYTGELFF. CDR3 nucleotides: TGCGCCAGCAGCTTGGGGCAGGGCTACACCGGGGAGCTGTTTTTT.

The V and J genes are TRBV29-1 and TRBJ2-1; D might be TRBD2 (5 bases). There are 15 residues in the CDR3. V lost 4 bases to trimming and J lost 0 bases, with 13 bases between them. From germline, CDR1 is SQVTM and CDR2 ANQGSEA. The CDR3 protein is CSVVVYGNSYNEQFF. CDR3 DNA: TGCAGCGTTGTGGTATACGGGAACTCCTACAATGAGCAGTTCTTC.

The rearrangement links TRBV9 to TRBJ2-2, with 9 bases fitting TRBD2. Germline values: CDR1 SGDLS, CDR2 YYNGEE. With 9 bases clipped from V and 5 bases from J, the junction kept 11 bases outside the gene matches. This CDR3 region has 15 residues. The CDR3: CATSQEAGGTGELFF. The DNA of the CDR3 is TGTGCCACCTCCCAGGAAGCGGGGGGTACCGGGGAGCTGTTTTTT.

The genes are TRBV9 and TRBJ2-1, with a tentative D call TRBD1 (6 bases). CDR3 length equals 13 residues. Germline assignment: CDR1 SGDLS and CDR2 YYNGEE. With 4 bases removed from V and 5 bases from J, the gap between germline ends came to 10 bases. The CDR3 sequence is CASSSEGDNEQFF. The CDR3 nucleotides read TGTGCCAGCAGCTCCGAGGGGGACAATGAGCAGTTCTTC.

This chain links TRBV7-8 with TRBJ2-1, with TRBD2 matching over 7 bases. The germline gives CDR1 SGHVS, CDR2 FQNEAQ. V was clipped by 5 bases and J by 5 bases; unmatched bases: 12. The CDR3 is 16 residues long. The CDR3, as DNA: TGTGCCAGCAGCCCCCTGGGGGGGGGTAACCACAATGAGCAGTTCTTC. Its protein product is CASSPLGGGNHNEQFF.

Only a few counts were recorded for this clone. The genes are TRBV7-9 and TRBJ1-1, with TRBD1 matching 8 bases. The germline gives CDR1 SEHNR, CDR2 FQNEAQ (reference sequence). Trimming at V came to 4 bases and at J to 7 bases, leaving 5 bases not matched to a gene. This CDR3 comprises 13 residues. The CDR3 DNA reads as TGTGCCAGCAGCTCCGGGACAGGCTTTGAAGCTTTCTTT. Encoded protein: CASSSGTGFEAFF.

The V call is TRBV30, the J call TRBJ1-6, with D possibly being TRBD1 (6 bases). Germline V gene data show CDR1 as GTSNPN and CDR2 as SVGIG (reference sequence). Trimming pared 0 bases from V and 5 bases from J, leaving 11 bases between. This CDR3 has 15 amino acids. The CDR3 bases are TGTGCCTGGAGTGTAGGACAGCCTAATAATTCACCCCTCCACTTT. Translation: CAWSVGQPNNSPLHF.

The gene calls are TRBV6-5 and TRBJ1-3; 7 positions match TRBD1. Germline CDR1 reads MNHEY; CDR2 reads SVGAGI. The CDR3 runs 15 residues. V trimming: 2 bases; J trimming: 3 bases; junction bases outside the gene matches: 4. CDR3 region: CASSYDRAVGNTIYF. CDR3 sequence (DNA): TGTGCCAGCAGTTACGACAGGGCAGTTGGAAACACCATATATTTT.

This chain uses TRBV11-2 with TRBJ1-3; D unresolved. The CDR3 is made up of 13 amino acids. V lost 0 bases and J lost 4, with 4 bases in between. Per germline, CDR1 SGHAT and CDR2 FQNNGV. CDR3 amino acids: CASSLESGNTIYF. The CDR3 DNA sequence: TGTGCCAGCAGCTTAGAGTCCGGAAACACCATATATTTT.

The chain couples TRBV2 to TRBJ2-4, with D unresolved. CDR1 and CDR2 from the germline V gene are SNHLY and FYNNEI. There are 15 residues in the CDR3. The V gene lost 0 bases and the J gene lost 4 bases, with 10 bases spanning the gap. CDR3 region: CASSEAPDQKNIQYF. The CDR3 bases are TGTGCCAGCAGTGAAGCGCCAGACCAAAAAAACATTCAGTACTTC. Variable domain in full (rest from reference TRBV2 and TRBJ2-4): EPEVTQTPSHQVTQMGQEVILRCVPISNHLYFYWYRQILGQKVEFLVSFYNNEISEKSEIFDDQFSVERPDGSNFTLKIRSTKLEDSAMYFCASSEAPDQKNIQYFGAGTRLSVL.

V and J are TRBV10-3 and TRBJ1-2; a weak D match, TRBD1 (6 bases). From germline, CDR1 is ENHRY and CDR2 SYGVKD. This CDR3 comprises 14 residues. V dropped 2 bases and J dropped 5 bases, with 12 bases sitting between them. The CDR3 nucleotides are TGTGCCATCAGTGAGGAAGGGGGGGGATATGGCTACACCTTC. Amino acids: CAISEEGGGYGYTF.